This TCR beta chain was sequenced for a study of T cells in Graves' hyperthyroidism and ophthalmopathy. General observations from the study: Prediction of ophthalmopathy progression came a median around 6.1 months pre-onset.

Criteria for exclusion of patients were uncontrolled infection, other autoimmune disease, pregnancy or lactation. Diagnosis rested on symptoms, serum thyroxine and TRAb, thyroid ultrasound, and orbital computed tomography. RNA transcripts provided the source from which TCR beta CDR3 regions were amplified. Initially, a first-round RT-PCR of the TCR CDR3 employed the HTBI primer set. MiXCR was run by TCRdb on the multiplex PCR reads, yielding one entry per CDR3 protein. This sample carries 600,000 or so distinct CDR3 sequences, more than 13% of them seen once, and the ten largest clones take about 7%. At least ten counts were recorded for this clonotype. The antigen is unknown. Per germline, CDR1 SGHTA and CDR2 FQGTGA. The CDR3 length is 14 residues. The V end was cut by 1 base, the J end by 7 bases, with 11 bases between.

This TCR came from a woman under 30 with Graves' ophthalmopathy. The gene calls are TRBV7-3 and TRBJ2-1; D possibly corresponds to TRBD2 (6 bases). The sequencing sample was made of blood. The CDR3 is CASSLSGGLNEQFF. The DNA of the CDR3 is TGTGCCAGCAGCTTAAGCGGAGGGTTGAATGAGCAGTTCTTC. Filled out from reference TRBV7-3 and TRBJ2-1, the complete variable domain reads GAGVSQTPSNKVTEKGKYVELRCDPISGHTALYWYRQSLGQGPEFLIYFQGTGAADDSGLPNDRFFAVRPEGSVSTLKIQRTERGDSAVYLCASSLSGGLNEQFFGPGTRLTVL.